A single sample is the source of the 11 T cell receptor beta chains below, sequenced in a study of blood T cell repertoires in COVID-19. Profiled with immunoSEQ multiplex PCR; TCRdb holds only in-frame clones, not every one. The sample has more than 300,000 clones, approximately 90% seen once. The source material was PBMCs or T cells enriched from blood (not recorded which). These receptors originate from a woman in her thirties or forties who had been exposed to COVID-19.

The V call is TRBV24-1, the J call TRBJ2-3; D gene ambiguous. Germline loops: CDR1 KGHDR, CDR2 SFDVKD. V dropped 3 bases and J dropped 1 base, with 7 bases sitting between them. The CDR3 contains 14 residues. CDR3 bases: TGTGCCACCAGTGATATACAGCGCACAGATACGCAGTATTTT. This gives the protein CATSDIQRTDTQYF.

The chain carries TRBV18 and TRBJ2-3, with D unclear. Trimming removed 3 bases at V and 2 bases at J, with 9 bases between. Germline V gives CDR1 KGHSH, CDR2 LQKENI. There are 14 residues in the CDR3. CDR3 sequence reads: CASSPGTPTDTQYF. The CDR3 nucleotides are TGTGCCAGCTCACCGGGCACCCCCACAGATACGCAGTATTTT.

The chain combines TRBV19 with TRBJ2-1, with 10 positions matching TRBD1. V trimming: 3 bases; J trimming: 3 bases; junction bases outside the gene matches: 2. The germline CDR1 and CDR2 sequences are LNHDA and SQIVND (reference sequence). This CDR3 contains 15 residues. In DNA form, the CDR3 reads TGTGCCAGTAGTATGGGGACAGGGGTCTACAATGAGCAGTTCTTC. Translating it yields CASSMGTGVYNEQFF. The entire variable domain, with the rest obtained from reference TRBV19 and TRBJ2-1, is as follows: DGGITQSPKYLFRKEGQNVTLSCEQNLNHDAMYWYRQDPGQGLRLIYYSQIVNDFQKGDIAEGYSVSREKKESFPLTVTSAQKNPTAFYLCASSMGTGVYNEQFFGPGTRLTVL.

The CDR3 is CASSARSDGYTF. CDR3 sequence (DNA): TGTGCCAGCAGTGCCAGGTCCGATGGCTACACCTTC. The gene calls are TRBV2 and TRBJ1-2; D call uncertain. There are 12 residues in the CDR3. Germline lookup yields CDR1 SNHLY and CDR2 FYNNEI. With 4 bases removed from V and 6 bases from J, the gap between germline ends came to 9 bases.

This chain joins TRBV19 and TRBJ1-1; 7 bases align to TRBD1. The V and J ends lost 8 bases and 0 bases, in that order; junction bases with no gene match: 9. Germline V gene lookup returns CDR1 LNHDA and CDR2 SQIVND (reference sequence). This CDR3 is built from 15 residues. The CDR3 spells CASQKSGQVNTEAFF. CDR3 sequence (DNA): TGTGCCAGTCAAAAGTCCGGACAGGTGAACACTGAAGCTTTCTTT.

The chain recombines TRBV5-4 with TRBJ1-3; 9 bases map to TRBD1. Trimming removed 0 bases from V and 4 bases from J; junction bases left unmatched: 2. The germline CDR1 and CDR2 sequences are SGHNT and YYREEE (reference sequence). The CDR3 is 15 residues long. For the CDR3, the DNA is TGTGCCAGCAGCTTGGACAGGGGGCTCGGAAACACCATATATTTT. Protein sequence: CASSLDRGLGNTIYF.

J is TRBJ2-7 and V is TRBV4-1, with TRBD2 identical over 7 bases. Germline loops: CDR1 MGHRA, CDR2 YSYEKL. The CDR3 is 15 residues long. J gave up 0 bases and V 4 bases, and 6 bases lay outside the gene matches. The CDR3 sequence: CASSPGTTFSYEQYF. The DNA for the CDR3 is TGCGCCAGCAGCCCCGGGACTACCTTCTCCTACGAGCAGTACTTC.

The chain uses TRBV12-5 and TRBJ1-3; D is possibly TRBD1 (6 bases). The CDR3 contains 16 residues. CDR1 and CDR2 (germline): LGHNT, FRNRAP. V dropped 1 base and J dropped 0 bases, with 10 bases sitting between them. CDR3 protein: CASGLATGRSGNTIYF. The CDR3 DNA follows: TGTGCTAGTGGTTTGGCGACAGGCCGCTCTGGAAACACCATATATTTT.

This clone came up many times. V gene TRBV19 combines with J gene TRBJ2-1, with D perhaps TRBD1 (6 bases). Germline V gene sequence: CDR1 LNHDA, CDR2 SQIVND (reference sequence). This CDR3 comprises 15 residues. The germline V and J ends were trimmed by 6 bases and 2 bases, with 14 bases remaining between them. CDR3 residues: CASSRQGFTYNEQFF. CDR3 DNA: TGTGCCAGTAGCAGGCAGGGGTTTACCTACAATGAGCAGTTCTTC. The full variable domain, rest sourced from reference TRBV19 and TRBJ2-1, is DGGITQSPKYLFRKEGQNVTLSCEQNLNHDAMYWYRQDPGQGLRLIYYSQIVNDFQKGDIAEGYSVSREKKESFPLTVTSAQKNPTAFYLCASSRQGFTYNEQFFGPGTRLTVL.

This clone was recorded a few times. This chain links TRBV5-1 with TRBJ2-1; 9 nucleotides align to TRBD2. This CDR3 contains 15 residues. Germline V gene lookup returns CDR1 SGHRS and CDR2 YFSETQ. The V and J ends lost 4 bases and 4 bases, in that order; junction bases with no gene match: 6. CDR3 amino acids: CASSGSGGRYNEQFF. The CDR3 DNA is TGCGCCAGCAGCGGGAGCGGGGGGCGTTACAATGAGCAGTTCTTC.

This clone was observed a single time. The rearrangement joins TRBV29-1 to TRBJ1-2; no definite D call. The CDR3 runs to 13 residues. V lost 6 bases and J 4 bases, leaving 15 bases between the germline ends. Looked up from germline, CDR1 is SQVTM and CDR2 is ANQGSEA. The CDR3 loop reads CSVESGFPYGYTF. The CDR3 DNA sequence: TGCAGCGTCGAATCGGGGTTCCCCTATGGCTACACCTTC.